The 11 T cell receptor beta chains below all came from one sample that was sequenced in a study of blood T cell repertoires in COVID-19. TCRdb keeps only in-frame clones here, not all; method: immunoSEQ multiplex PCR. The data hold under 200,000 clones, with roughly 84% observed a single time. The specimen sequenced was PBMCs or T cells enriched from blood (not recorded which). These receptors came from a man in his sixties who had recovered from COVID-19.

The chain's CDR3 is CASYTVAGNTEAFF. In nucleotides, the CDR3 is TGTGCCAGTTACACGGTGGCAGGGAACACTGAAGCTTTCTTT. V gene TRBV18 combines with J gene TRBJ1-1; D gene unclear. The CDR3 contains 14 residues. V shed 9 bases and J shed 1 base, with 15 bases lying between them. The germline V gene encodes CDR1 KGHSH and CDR2 LQKENI.

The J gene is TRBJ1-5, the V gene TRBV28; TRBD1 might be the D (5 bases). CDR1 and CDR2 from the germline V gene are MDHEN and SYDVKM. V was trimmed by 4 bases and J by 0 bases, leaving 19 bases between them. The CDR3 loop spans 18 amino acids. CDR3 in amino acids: CASSSAGPWLNSNQPQHF. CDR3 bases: TGTGCCAGCAGTTCAGCAGGGCCTTGGCTGAATAGCAATCAGCCCCAGCATTTT.

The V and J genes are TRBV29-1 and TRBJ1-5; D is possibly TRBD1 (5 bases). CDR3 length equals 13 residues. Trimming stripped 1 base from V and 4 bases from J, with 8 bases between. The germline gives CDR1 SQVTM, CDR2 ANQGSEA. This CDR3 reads CSVEVRANQPQHF. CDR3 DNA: TGCAGCGTTGAAGTCAGGGCGAATCAGCCCCAGCATTTT. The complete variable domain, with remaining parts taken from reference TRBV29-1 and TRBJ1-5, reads SAVISQKPSRDICQRGTSLTIQCQVDSQVTMMFWYRQQPGQSLTLIATANQGSEATYESGFVIDKFPISRPNLTFSTLTVSNMSPEDSSIYLCSVEVRANQPQHFGDGTRLSIL.

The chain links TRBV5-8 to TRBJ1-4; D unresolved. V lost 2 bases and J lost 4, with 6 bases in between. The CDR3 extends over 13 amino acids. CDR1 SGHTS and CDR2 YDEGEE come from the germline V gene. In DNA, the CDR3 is TGTGCCAGCAGCTTCGGGGTTAATGAAAAACTGTTTTTT. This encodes CASSFGVNEKLFF.

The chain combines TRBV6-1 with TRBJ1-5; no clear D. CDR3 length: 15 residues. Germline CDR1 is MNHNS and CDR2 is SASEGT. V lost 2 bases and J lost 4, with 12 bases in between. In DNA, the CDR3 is TGTGCCAGCAGTGAAAATTTCGGAGGGAATCAGCCCCAGCATTTT. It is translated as CASSENFGGNQPQHF.

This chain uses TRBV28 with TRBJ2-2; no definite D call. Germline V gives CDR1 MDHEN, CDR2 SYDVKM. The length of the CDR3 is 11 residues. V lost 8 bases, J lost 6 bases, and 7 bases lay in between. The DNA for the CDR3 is TGTGCCAGCCGAGGCCCCGGGGAGCTGTTTTTT. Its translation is CASRGPGELFF.

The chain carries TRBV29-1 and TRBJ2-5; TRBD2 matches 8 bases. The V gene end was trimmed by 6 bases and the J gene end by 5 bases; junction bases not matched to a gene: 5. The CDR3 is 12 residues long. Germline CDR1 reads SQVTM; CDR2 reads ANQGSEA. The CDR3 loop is CSVRGVGETQYF. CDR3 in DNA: TGCAGCGTGCGGGGGGTCGGGGAGACCCAGTACTTC. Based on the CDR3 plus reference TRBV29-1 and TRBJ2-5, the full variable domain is SAVISQKPSRDICQRGTSLTIQCQVDSQVTMMFWYRQQPGQSLTLIATANQGSEATYESGFVIDKFPISRPNLTFSTLTVSNMSPEDSSIYLCSVRGVGETQYFGPGTRLLVL.

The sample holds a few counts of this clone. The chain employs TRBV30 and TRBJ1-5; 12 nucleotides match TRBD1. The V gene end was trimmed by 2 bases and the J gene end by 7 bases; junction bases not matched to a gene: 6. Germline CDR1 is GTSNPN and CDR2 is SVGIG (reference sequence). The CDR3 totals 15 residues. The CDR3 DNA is TGTGCCTGGAGTACGGGACAGGGGGCGGGACAGCCCCAGCATTTT. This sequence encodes CAWSTGQGAGQPQHF.

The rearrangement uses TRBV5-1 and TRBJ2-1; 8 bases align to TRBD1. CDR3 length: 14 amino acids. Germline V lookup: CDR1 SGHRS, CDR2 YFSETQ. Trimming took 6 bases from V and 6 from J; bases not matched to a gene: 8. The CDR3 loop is CASNLGQGSNEQFF. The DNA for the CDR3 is TGCGCCAGCAATCTCGGACAGGGAAGCAATGAGCAGTTCTTC.

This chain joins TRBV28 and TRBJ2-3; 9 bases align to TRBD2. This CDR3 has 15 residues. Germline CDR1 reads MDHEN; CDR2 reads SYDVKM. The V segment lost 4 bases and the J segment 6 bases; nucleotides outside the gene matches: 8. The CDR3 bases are TGTGCCAGCAGTTCTCTAGCGGGGTGGGGGGATACGCAGTATTTT. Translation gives CASSSLAGWGDTQYF.

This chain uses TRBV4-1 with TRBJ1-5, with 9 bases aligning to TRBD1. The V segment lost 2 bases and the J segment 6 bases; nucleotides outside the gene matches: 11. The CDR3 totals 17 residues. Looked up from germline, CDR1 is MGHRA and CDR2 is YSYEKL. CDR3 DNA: TGCGCCAGCAGCCAATCGATTCGGACAGGGGACGTTCAGCCCCAGCATTTT. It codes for CASSQSIRTGDVQPQHF.